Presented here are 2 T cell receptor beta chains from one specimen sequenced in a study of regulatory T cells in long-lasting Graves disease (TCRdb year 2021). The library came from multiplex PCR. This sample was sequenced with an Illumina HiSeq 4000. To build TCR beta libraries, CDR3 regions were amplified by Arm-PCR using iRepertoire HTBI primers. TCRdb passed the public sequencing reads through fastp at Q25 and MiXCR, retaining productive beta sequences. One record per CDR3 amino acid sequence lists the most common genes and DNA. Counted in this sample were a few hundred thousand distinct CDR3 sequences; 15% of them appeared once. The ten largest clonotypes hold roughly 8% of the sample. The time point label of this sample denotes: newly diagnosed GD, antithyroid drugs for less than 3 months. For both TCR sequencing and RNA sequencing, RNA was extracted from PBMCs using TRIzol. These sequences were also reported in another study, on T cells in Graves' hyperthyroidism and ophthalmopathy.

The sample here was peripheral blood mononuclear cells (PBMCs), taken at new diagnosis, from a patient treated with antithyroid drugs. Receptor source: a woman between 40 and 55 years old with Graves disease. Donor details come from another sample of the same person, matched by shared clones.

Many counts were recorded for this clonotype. The chain's CDR3 is CASRLGQGVTDTQYF. As DNA, the CDR3 is TGTGCCAGCAGACTCGGACAGGGGGTCACAGATACGCAGTATTTT. The chain links TRBV2 to TRBJ2-3; 10 bases align to TRBD1. CDR3 length: 15 residues. After removal of 6 bases from V and 2 bases from J, the junction contained 5 bases not matched to a gene. From germline, CDR1 is SNHLY and CDR2 FYNNEI.

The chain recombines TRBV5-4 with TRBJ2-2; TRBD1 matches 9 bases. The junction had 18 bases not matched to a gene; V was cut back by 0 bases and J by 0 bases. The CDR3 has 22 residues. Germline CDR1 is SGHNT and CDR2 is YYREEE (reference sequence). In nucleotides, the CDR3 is TGTGCCAGCAGCTTGGGGACAGGGGTTTTATGGGGGAGCCTACCGAACACCGGGGAGCTGTTTTTT. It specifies CASSLGTGVLWGSLPNTGELFF.